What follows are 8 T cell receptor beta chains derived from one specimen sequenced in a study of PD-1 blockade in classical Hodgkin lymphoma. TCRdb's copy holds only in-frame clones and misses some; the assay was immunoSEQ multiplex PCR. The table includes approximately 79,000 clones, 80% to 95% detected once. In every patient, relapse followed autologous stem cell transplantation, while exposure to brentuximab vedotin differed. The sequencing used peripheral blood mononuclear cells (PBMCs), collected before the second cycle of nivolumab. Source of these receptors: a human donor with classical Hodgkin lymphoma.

This chain's CDR3 is CASSVAVGLAGNEQFF. In nucleotides, the CDR3 is TGTGCCAGCAGCGTAGCTGTAGGACTAGCGGGAAATGAGCAGTTCTTC. This chain joins TRBV9 and TRBJ2-1; 12 nucleotides align to TRBD2. J lost 7 bases, V lost 0 bases, and 5 bases had no gene match. CDR3 length: 16 amino acids. Germline V CDR1 and CDR2: SGDLS, YYNGEE.

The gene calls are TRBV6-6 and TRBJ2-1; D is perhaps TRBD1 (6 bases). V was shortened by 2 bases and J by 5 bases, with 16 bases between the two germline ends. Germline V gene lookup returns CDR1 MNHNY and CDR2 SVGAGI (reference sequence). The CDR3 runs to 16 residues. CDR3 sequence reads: CASSYPWTDLNNEQFF. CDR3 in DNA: TGTGCCAGCAGTTACCCATGGACAGATCTGAACAATGAGCAGTTCTTC.

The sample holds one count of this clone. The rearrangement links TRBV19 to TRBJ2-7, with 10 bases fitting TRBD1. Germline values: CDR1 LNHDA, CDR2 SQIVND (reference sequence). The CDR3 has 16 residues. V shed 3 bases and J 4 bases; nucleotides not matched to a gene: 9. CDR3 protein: CASSMHKGQGRYEQYF. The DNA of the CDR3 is TGTGCCAGTAGTATGCACAAGGGACAGGGGAGATACGAGCAGTACTTC.

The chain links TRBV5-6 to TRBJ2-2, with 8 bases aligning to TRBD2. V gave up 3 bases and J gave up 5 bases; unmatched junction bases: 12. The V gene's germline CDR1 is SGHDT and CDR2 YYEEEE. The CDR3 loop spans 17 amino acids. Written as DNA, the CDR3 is TGTGCCAGCAGCTCCCGGGGAGCGGGAGAGGTAACCGGGGAGCTGTTTTTT. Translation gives CASSSRGAGEVTGELFF. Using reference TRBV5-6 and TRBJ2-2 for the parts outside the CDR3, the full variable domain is DAGVTQSPTHLIKTRGQQVTLRCSPKSGHDTVSWYQQALGQGPQFIFQYYEEEERQRGNFPDRFSGHQFPNYSSELNVNALLLGDSALYLCASSSRGAGEVTGELFFGEGSRLTVL.

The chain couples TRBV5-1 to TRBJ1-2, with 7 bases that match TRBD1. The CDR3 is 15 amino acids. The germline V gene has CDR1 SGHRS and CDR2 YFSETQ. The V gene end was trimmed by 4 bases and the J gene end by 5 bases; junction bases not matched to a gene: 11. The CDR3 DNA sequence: TGCGCCAGCAGCCTGGAGGGGGCCCTACCTTATGGCTACACCTTC. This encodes CASSLEGALPYGYTF.

The CDR3 is CASSPSWDSYEQYF. CDR3 in DNA: TGTGCCAGCTCACCATCCTGGGACAGCTACGAGCAGTACTTC. The chain carries TRBV18 and TRBJ2-7; 7 bases are a match to TRBD1. CDR3 length: 14 amino acids. J was trimmed by 3 bases and V by 2 bases; bases with no gene match: 4. Germline values: CDR1 KGHSH, CDR2 LQKENI.

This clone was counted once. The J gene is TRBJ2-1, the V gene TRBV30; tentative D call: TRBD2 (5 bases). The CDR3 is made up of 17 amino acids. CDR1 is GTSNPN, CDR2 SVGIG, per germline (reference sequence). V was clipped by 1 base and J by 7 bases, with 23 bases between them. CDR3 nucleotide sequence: TGTGCCTGGAGTGCCCGATGGCGGGTGAAATGGGTGAATGAGCAGTTCTTC. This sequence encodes CAWSARWRVKWVNEQFF.

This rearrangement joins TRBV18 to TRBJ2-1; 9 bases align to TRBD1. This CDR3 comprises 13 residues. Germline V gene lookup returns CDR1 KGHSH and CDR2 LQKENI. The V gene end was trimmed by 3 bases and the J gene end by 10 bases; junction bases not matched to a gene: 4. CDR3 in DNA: TGTGCCAGCTCACCCCAGGACAGGGGCGAGCAGTTCTTC. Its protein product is CASSPQDRGEQFF.